This T cell receptor beta chain was sequenced in a study of T cell repertoires in cytomegalovirus infection. V lost 2 bases and J lost 2, with 10 bases in between. The CDR3 is 14 residues long. The V gene's germline CDR1 is WNHNN and CDR2 SYGVQD (reference sequence). Findings and caveats of the study: The study found HLA-C-restricted CMV-specific TCR beta clonotypes dominating the ex vivo response.

This clonotype was seen more than once but under ten times. Its antigen is not identified. TCRdb analysed the reads with MiXCR anew, one entry per CDR3 protein. The sample has 750,000 to 950,000 distinct CDR3 sequences; around 29% are singletons. Material: cultured CD8+ T cells from PBMCs, obtained from culture after CMV antigen stimulation. The TCR comes from a human donor in good health (CMV status not recorded). Some clones in this sample may be carry-over from other donors' samples. The rearrangement joins TRBV10-1 to TRBJ2-7; no clear D gene. CDR3 residues: CASSEPRYPYEQYF. The CDR3 DNA reads TGCGCCAGCAGTGAGCCCAGGTACCCCTACGAGCAGTACTTC.